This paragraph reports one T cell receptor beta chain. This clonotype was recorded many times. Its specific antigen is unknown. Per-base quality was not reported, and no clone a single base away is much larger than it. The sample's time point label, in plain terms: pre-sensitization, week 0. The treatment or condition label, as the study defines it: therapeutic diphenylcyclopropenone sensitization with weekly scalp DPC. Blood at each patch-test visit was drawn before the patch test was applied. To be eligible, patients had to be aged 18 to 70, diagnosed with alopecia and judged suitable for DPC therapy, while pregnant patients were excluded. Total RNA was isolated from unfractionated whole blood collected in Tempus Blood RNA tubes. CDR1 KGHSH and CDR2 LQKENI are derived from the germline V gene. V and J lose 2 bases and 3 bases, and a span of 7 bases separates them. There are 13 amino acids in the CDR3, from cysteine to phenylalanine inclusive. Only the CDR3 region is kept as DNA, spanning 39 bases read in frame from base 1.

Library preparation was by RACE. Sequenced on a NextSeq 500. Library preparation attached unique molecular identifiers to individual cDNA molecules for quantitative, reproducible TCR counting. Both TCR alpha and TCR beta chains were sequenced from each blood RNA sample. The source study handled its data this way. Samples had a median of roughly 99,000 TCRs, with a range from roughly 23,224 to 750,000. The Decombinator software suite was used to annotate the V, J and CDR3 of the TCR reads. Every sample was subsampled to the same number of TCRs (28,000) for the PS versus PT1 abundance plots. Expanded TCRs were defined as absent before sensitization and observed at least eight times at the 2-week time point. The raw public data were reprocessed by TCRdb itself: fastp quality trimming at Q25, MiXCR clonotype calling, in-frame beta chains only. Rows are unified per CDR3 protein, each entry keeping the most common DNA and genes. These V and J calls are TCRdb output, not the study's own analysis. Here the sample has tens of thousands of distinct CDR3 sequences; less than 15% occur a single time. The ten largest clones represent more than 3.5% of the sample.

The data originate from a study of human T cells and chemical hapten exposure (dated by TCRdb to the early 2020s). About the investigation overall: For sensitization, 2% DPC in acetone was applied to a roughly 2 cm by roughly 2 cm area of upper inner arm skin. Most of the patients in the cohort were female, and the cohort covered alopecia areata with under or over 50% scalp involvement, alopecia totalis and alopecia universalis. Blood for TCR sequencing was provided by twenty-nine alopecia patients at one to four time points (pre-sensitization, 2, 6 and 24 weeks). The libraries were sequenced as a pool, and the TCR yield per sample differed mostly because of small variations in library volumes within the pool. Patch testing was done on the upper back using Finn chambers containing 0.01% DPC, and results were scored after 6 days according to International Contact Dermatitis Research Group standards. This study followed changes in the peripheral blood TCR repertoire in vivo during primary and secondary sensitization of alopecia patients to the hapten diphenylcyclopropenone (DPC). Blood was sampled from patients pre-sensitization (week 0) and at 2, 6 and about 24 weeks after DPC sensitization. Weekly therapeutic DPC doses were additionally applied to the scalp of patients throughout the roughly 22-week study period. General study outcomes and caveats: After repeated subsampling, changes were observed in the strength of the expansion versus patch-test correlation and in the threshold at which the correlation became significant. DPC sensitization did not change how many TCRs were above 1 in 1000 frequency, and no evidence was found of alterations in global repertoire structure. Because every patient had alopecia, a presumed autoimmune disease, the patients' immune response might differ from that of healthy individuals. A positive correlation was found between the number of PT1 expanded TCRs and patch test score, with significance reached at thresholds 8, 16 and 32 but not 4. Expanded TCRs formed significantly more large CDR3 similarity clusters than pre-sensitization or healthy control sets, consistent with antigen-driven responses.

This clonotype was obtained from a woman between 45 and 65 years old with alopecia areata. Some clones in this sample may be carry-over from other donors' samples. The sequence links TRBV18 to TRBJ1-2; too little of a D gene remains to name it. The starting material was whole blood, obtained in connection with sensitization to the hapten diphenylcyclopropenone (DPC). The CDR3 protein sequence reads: CASSPSQDYGYTF. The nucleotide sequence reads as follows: TGTGCCAGCTCACCATCCCAGGACTATGGCTACACCTTC.